Listed below are T cell receptor beta chains from one sample, sequenced in a study of cytomegalovirus exposure and HLA in healthy donors. Method: immunoSEQ multiplex PCR; TCRdb's copy keeps in-frame clones and lacks some. The data contain over 130,000 clones, 55% to 75% of them seen just once; the ten biggest clones take up under 7.5%. The sequencing sample was made of PBMCs. The receptors originated from a woman aged 60 to 75 in good health and CMV-seropositive. Each CDR3 is given with its conserved first and last residue.

v_gene: TRBV5-4; j_gene: TRBJ2-5; CDR3aa: CASSFRDEETQYF
v_gene: TRBV28; j_gene: TRBJ1-1; CDR3aa: CASRMTGVANTEAFF
v_gene: TRBV7-9; j_gene: TRBJ2-7; CDR3aa: CASSLAGPLTEQYF
v_gene: TRBV7-8; j_gene: TRBJ1-2; CDR3aa: CASSLVAGQSYGYTF
v_gene: TRBV9; j_gene: TRBJ2-7; CDR3aa: CASSVGQGLSYEQYF
v_gene: TRBV4-2; j_gene: TRBJ2-2; CDR3aa: CASSPLQPPGGTGELFF
v_gene: TRBV9; j_gene: TRBJ2-3; CDR3aa: CASSLTSGRIDTQYF
v_gene: TRBV6-6; j_gene: TRBJ1-2; CDR3aa: CASKEGDYGYTF
v_gene: TRBV6-5; j_gene: TRBJ2-4; CDR3aa: CASSYGRQGENIQYF
v_gene: TRBV7-9; j_gene: TRBJ1-4; CDR3aa: CAIWGGDEKLFF
v_gene: TRBV5-6; j_gene: TRBJ1-2; CDR3aa: CASSGQGAGGYTF
v_gene: TRBV30; j_gene: TRBJ1-2; CDR3aa: CAWSGSERGYTF
v_gene: TRBV6-1; j_gene: TRBJ1-1; CDR3aa: CASSLTGLNTEAFF
v_gene: TRBV4-3; j_gene: TRBJ1-1; CDR3aa: CASSQYYRGSNTEAFF
v_gene: TRBV28; j_gene: TRBJ1-2; CDR3aa: CASGSPQGIYGYTF
v_gene: TRBV6-1; j_gene: TRBJ2-5; CDR3aa: CASSVPGQETQYF
v_gene: TRBV19; j_gene: TRBJ2-7; CDR3aa: CASSIVQGPYEQYF
v_gene: TRBV7-9; j_gene: TRBJ2-5; CDR3aa: CASSQAQGATETQYF
v_gene: TRBV5-4; j_gene: TRBJ1-2; CDR3aa: CASSLEGGYGYTF
v_gene: TRBV28; j_gene: TRBJ2-3; CDR3aa: CASPPGAGITDTQYF
v_gene: TRBV7-9; j_gene: TRBJ2-2; CDR3aa: CASSATGTGVSEDTGELFF